Listed here is a single T cell receptor (beta chain). Its antigen is undetermined. This specimen belongs to a study of spatial heterogeneity in lung cancer. For the study at large: An average of more than ten raw reads was observed per unique TCR and UMI combination. Overall study results and limits: Tumors with more nonsynonymous mutations had more expanded intratumoral alpha and beta TCRs. Tumor T cell coverage was estimated at around 7% for alpha and roughly 13% for beta chains.

TCRdb itself ran the 5' RACE reads through MiXCR, one entry per CDR3 protein. Of fewer than 30,000 distinct CDR3 sequences in the sample, approximately 7% are singletons; the top ten hold approximately 25%. As for time point: sample taken at primary tumor resection. The donors were about 67 patients with non-small cell lung cancer that was early-stage and untreated. Tumor, nontumor lung or frozen PBMC supplied whole RNA, sequenced without sorting. The CDR3 is 17 residues long. Germline CDR1 reads SGDLS; CDR2 reads YYNGEE. Germline trimming cut 3 bases from V and 0 bases from J; bases unmatched to any gene: 10.

Sequencing used lung tumor tissue, obtained at surgery. This receptor was obtained from a male donor with early-stage non-small cell lung cancer. V and J are TRBV9 and TRBJ1-1; 8 positions match TRBD1. The DNA for the CDR3 is TGTGCCAGCAGCGGAACCGGGACAGGTGTGTTGAACACTGAAGCTTTCTTT. Protein: CASSGTGTGVLNTEAFF.